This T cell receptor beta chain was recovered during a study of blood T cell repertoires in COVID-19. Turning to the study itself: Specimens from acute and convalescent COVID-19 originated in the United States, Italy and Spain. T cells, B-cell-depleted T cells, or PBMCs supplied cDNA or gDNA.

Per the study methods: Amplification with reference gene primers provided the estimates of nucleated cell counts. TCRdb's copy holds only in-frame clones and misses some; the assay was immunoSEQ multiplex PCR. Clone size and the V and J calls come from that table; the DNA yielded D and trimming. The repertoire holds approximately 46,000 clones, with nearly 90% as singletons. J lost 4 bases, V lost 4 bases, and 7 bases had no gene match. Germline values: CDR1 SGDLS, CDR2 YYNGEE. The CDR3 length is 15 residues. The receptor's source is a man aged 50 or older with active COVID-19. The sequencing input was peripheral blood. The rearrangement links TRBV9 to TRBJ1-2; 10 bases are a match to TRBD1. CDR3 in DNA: TGTGCCAGCAGCCCCCGGGACAGGGGTGGCTATGGCTACACCTTC. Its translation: CASSPRDRGGYGYTF.